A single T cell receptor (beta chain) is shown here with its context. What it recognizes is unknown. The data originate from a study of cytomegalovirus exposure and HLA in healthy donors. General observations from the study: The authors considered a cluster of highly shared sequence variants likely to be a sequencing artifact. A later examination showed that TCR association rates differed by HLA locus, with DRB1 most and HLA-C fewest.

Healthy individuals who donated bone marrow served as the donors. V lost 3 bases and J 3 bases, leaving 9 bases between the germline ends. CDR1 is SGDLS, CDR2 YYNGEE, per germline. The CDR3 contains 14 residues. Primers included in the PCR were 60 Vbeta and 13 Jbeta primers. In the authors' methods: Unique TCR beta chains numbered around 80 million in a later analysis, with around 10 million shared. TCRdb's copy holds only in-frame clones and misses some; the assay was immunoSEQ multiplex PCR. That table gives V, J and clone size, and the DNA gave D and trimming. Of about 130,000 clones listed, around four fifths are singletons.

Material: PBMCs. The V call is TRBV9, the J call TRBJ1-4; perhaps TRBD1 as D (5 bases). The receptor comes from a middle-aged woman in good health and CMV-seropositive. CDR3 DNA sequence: TGTGCCAGCAGCGAGGCGGGGCCTAATGAAAAACTGTTTTTT. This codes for CASSEAGPNEKLFF.